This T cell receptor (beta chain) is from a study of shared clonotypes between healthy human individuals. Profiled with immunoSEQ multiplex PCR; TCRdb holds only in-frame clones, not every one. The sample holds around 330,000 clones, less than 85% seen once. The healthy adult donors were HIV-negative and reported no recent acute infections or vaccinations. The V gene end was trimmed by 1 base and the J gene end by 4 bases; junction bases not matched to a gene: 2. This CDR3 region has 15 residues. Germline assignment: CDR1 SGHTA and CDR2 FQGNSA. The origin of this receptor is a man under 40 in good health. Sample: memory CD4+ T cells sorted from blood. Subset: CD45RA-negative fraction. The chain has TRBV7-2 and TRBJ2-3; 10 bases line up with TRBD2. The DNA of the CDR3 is TGTGCCAGCAGCTTAGGGCTAGCGGGAGCAGATACGCAGTATTTT. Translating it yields CASSLGLAGADTQYF.